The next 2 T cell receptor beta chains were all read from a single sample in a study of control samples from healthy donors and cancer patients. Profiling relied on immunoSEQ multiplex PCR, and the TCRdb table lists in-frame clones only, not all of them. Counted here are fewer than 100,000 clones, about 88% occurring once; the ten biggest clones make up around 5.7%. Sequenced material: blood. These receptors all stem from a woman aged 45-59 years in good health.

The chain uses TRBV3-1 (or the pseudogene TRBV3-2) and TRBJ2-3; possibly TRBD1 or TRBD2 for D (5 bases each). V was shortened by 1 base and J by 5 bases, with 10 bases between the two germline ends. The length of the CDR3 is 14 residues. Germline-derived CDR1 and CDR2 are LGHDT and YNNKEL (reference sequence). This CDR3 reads CASSQVRGEDTQYF. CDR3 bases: TGTGCCAGCAGCCAAGTACGAGGGGAAGATACGCAGTATTTT.

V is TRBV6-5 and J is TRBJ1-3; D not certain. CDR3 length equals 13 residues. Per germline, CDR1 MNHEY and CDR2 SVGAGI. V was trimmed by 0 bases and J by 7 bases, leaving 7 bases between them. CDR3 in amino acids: CASSYSTGNTIYF. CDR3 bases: TGTGCCAGCAGTTACTCGACGGGGAACACCATATATTTT.